This T cell receptor beta chain was captured in a study of blood T cells in healthy people across ages. This clonotype was counted many times. The authors ran a second PCR of roughly 6 to 11 cycles using a sample-barcoded 5' primer and a J-beta primer mix. With 12 random nucleotides, a template-switch adaptor tagged each individual cDNA molecule. Every sample gave at least 2.5 million paired-end reads containing CDR3. TCRdb processed the 5' RACE reads anew with MiXCR; each CDR3 protein has one entry. The sample lists fewer than 2 million distinct CDR3 sequences, about 39% occurring once. Germline CDR1 LGHNA, CDR2 YSLEER. The CDR3 has 15 residues. With 0 bases clipped from V and 5 bases from J, the junction kept 6 bases outside the gene matches. Total RNA, at least 6 micrograms per sample, came from PBMCs.

The sequenced material came from blood. This clonotype originated in a human donor in good health. The chain couples TRBV4-3 to TRBJ2-5, with 7 positions matching TRBD2. The CDR3 here is CASSQDGGLDETQYF. DNA for the CDR3: TGCGCCAGCAGCCAAGATGGCGGACTAGATGAGACCCAGTACTTC.